The T cell receptor beta chain described here comes from a study of T cell responses to AZD1222 COVID-19 vaccine. Study-level results: Most donors were white British and more were female, and clonal diversity was possibly underestimated. Spike-specific TCR breadth and depth rose after two AZD1222 doses. Repertoires were sampled only after the peak T cell response.

CDR3 length: 14 amino acids. CDR1 MNHNY and CDR2 SVGAGI come from the germline V gene (reference sequence). The V end lost 6 bases, the J end lost 5 bases, and 16 bases lay between the germline ends. Remarks on this clone: Its antigen is unidentified.

Both about-4-week and about-12-week second-dose recipients were combined. Repertoires were generated with immunoSEQ multiplex PCR, while TCRdb's copy carries only in-frame clones and drops some. Here the sample spans 95,000 to 150,000 clones, 87% being singletons. The sample consisted of peripheral blood, taken 28 days after the second AZD1222 dose. This sequence was found in an adult who received the AZD1222 COVID-19 vaccine. The chain uses TRBV6-6 and TRBJ2-5; a weak D match, TRBD2 (6 bases). Here the CDR3 reads CASSPSAGWETQYF. The DNA for the CDR3 is TGTGCCAGCAGCCCCTCAGCGGGCTGGGAGACCCAGTACTTC.